This entry is about one TCR beta chain. This may be a read error, as it is one base from a much larger clone. J was trimmed by 1 base and V by 11 bases; bases with no gene match: 14. The germline CDR1 and CDR2 sequences are MNHNS and SASEGT. The CDR3 has 18 residues. This specimen belongs to a study of T cells after yellow fever vaccination. TCRdb processed the 5' RACE reads anew with MiXCR; each CDR3 protein has one entry. There are fewer than 150,000 distinct CDR3 sequences in the sample; 5.5% to 8% occur only once, and over 2.5% lies in the top ten. The source material was CD4+ T cells sorted from PBMCs, sampled about 41 days after the first yellow fever vaccination. The receptor was derived from a man between 18 and 29 years old who received the YFV17D yellow fever vaccine. This chain links TRBV6-1 with TRBJ2-6, with 10 bases fitting TRBD1. In nucleotides, the CDR3 is TGTGCCGGCCTTACCCGGGACAGGGGTTTGTCTGGGGCCAACGTCCTGACTTTC. Translating it yields CAGLTRDRGLSGANVLTF.